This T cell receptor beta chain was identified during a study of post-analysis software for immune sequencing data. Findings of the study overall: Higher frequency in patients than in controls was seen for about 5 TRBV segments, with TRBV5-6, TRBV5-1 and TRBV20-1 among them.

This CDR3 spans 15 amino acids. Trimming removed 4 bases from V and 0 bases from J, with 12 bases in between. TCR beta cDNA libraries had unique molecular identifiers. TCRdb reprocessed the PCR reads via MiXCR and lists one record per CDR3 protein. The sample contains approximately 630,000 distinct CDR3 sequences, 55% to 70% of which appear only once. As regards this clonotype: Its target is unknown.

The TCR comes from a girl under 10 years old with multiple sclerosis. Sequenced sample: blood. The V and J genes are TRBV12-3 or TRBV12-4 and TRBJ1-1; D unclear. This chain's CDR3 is CASSSPYMVNTEAFF. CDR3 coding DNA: TGTGCCAGCAGTTCCCCCTACATGGTGAACACTGAAGCTTTCTTT.